One sample yielded the 14 T cell receptor beta chains listed below, sequenced in a study of molecular identifiers for immune sequencing clone quantification (dated by TCRdb to the late 2010s). Library prep was done by PCR. Sequenced using an Illumina HiSeq 4000. In TCRdb, the public reads were trimmed at Q25 with fastp and aligned with MiXCR, with productive beta chains retained. Rows with one shared CDR3 protein collapse into an entry with the most common genes and DNA. The sample table holds about half a million distinct CDR3 sequences, of which about 22% were seen once. The ten largest make up approximately 0.8% of the sample. Sequencing was carried out using naive CD8+ T cells from blood, with Jurkat cell RNA spiked in. This sample's cell subset or site label indicates: FACS-sorted CD8+CD4-CCR7+CD45RA+ naive T cells. The receptors come from a human donor in good health. Some libraries in this study had Jurkat cell RNA spiked in.

The chain joins TRBV12-5 to TRBJ1-1; TRBD1 agrees at 7 bases. The CDR3 is made up of 13 amino acids. Germline V CDR1 and CDR2: LGHNT, FRNRAP. J was trimmed by 4 bases and V by 7 bases; bases with no gene match: 6. In nucleotides, the CDR3 is TGTGCTAGTGATCCCACAGGGGTCACTGAAGCTTTCTTT. Residues: CASDPTGVTEAFF.

This clonotype was detected ten times or more. V gene TRBV12-3 or TRBV12-4 combines with J gene TRBJ2-3, with 13 bases identical to TRBD2. The CDR3 spans 17 residues. The CDR3 DNA is TGTGCTATTCGTGGGACTAGCGGGGAACAAAGCACAGATACGCAGTATTTT. Its translation is CAIRGTSGEQSTDTQYF.

This clonotype came up a few times. The CDR3 nucleotides read TGTGCCAGTACCGAGGACAGGGGCAATCAGCCCCAGCATTTT. Its translation: CASTEDRGNQPQHF. The rearrangement links TRBV19 to TRBJ1-5; 8 positions agree with TRBD1. V was clipped by 7 bases and J by 2 bases; unmatched bases: 4. Germline CDR1 LNHDA, CDR2 SQIVND (reference sequence). The CDR3 runs 14 residues.

There are many counts of this clonotype. The chain employs TRBV29-1 and TRBJ1-2; D call uncertain. The V end lost 0 bases, the J end lost 3 bases, and 11 bases lay between the germline ends. Germline V gene lookup returns CDR1 SQVTM and CDR2 ANQGSEA. The CDR3 is 14 residues long. CDR3 sequence (DNA): TGCAGCGTTGAAGATTCGAAGGGATACTATGGCTACACCTTC. Protein: CSVEDSKGYYGYTF.

Concerning this clonotype: This clone may be a read error of a much larger clone one base away. The chain combines TRBV27 with TRBJ2-5; no firm D call. V lost 5 bases and J lost 4, with 23 bases in between. The CDR3 length is 17 residues. Looked up from germline, CDR1 is MNHEY and CDR2 is SMNVEV (reference sequence). The CDR3 loop is CASSQSTQAALIETQYF. The CDR3 nucleotides are TGTGCCAGCAGTCAATCCACCCAGGCAGCTTTGATAGAGACCCAGTACTTC.

This chain joins TRBV9 and TRBJ2-1, with no clear D. CDR1 is SGDLS, CDR2 YYNGEE, per germline. Trimming cost V 0 bases and J 7 bases, with 8 bases left between them. The CDR3 loop spans 13 amino acids. CDR3 sequence: CASSVEGWNEQFF. CDR3 DNA sequence: TGTGCCAGCAGCGTAGAGGGTTGGAATGAGCAGTTCTTC.

This chain uses TRBV6-2 or TRBV6-3 with TRBJ2-7, with 10 bases identical to TRBD2. Germline CDR1 MNHEY, CDR2 SVGEGT. J gave up 5 bases and V 5 bases, and 12 bases lay outside the gene matches. The CDR3 runs to 16 residues. CDR3 in DNA: TGTGCCAGCAGTGCCCCAACAGCGGGAGGGCCGCACGAGCAGTACTTC. Protein: CASSAPTAGGPHEQYF.

A remark on this clonotype: A much larger clonotype is one base distant, so this may be a read error. J is TRBJ1-5 and V is TRBV10-3; D perhaps matches TRBD1 (6 bases). The germline V gene has CDR1 ENHRY and CDR2 SYGVKD. This CDR3 region has 13 residues. CDR3 sequence (DNA): TGTGCCATCAGGGGGGAGGGGGATCAGCCCCGGCATTTT. Translation: CAIRGEGDQPRHF.

The genes are TRBV19 and TRBJ2-1; 7 nucleotides align to TRBD1. J was trimmed by 8 bases and V by 3 bases; bases with no gene match: 7. The length of the CDR3 is 14 residues. Germline assignment: CDR1 LNHDA and CDR2 SQIVND (reference sequence). CDR3 bases: TGTGCCAGTAGTATCACAGGGGATGGATATGAGCAGTTCTTC. It is translated as CASSITGDGYEQFF. The full variable domain, completed using reference TRBV19 and TRBJ2-1, is DGGITQSPKYLFRKEGQNVTLSCEQNLNHDAMYWYRQDPGQGLRLIYYSQIVNDFQKGDIAEGYSVSREKKESFPLTVTSAQKNPTAFYLCASSITGDGYEQFFGPGTRLTVL.

The CDR3 sequence: CASSFYRPPGPGRRGGSNEQFF. The CDR3 DNA follows: TGTGCCAGCAGCTTCTACCGCCCCCCAGGTCCCGGGCGGCGGGGGGGCTCCAATGAGCAGTTCTTC. This rearrangement joins TRBV11-2 to TRBJ2-1, with 9 bases aligning to TRBD2. The CDR3 is 22 residues long. V dropped 3 bases and J dropped 6; count of bases not matched to a gene: 27. The germline V gene encodes CDR1 SGHAT and CDR2 FQNNGV. The full variable domain, completed using reference TRBV11-2 and TRBJ2-1, is EAGVAQSPRYKIIEKRQSVAFWCNPISGHATLYWYQQILGQGPKLLIQFQNNGVVDDSQLPKDRFSAERLKGVDSTLKIQPAKLEDSAVYLCASSFYRPPGPGRRGGSNEQFFGPGTRLTVL.

This clonotype occurred many times. The J gene is TRBJ2-3, the V gene TRBV7-8, with D uncertain. The germline V and J ends were trimmed by 5 bases and 4 bases, with 10 bases remaining between them. Per germline, CDR1 SGHVS and CDR2 FQNEAQ. The CDR3 is 13 amino acids. CDR3 bases: TGTGCCAGCAGCCTCGAGGTTTCAGATACGCAGTATTTT. Its protein product is CASSLEVSDTQYF.

This chain connects TRBV24-1 to TRBJ2-5; 8 positions match TRBD1. The CDR3 sequence is 16 residues long. V was pared by 1 base and J by 2 bases, with 5 bases of the junction left unmatched. Germline V gene sequence: CDR1 KGHDR, CDR2 SFDVKD. The CDR3 nucleotides read TGTGCCACCAGTGATTTCCCGAGGGACAGGCAAGAGACCCAGTACTTC. The encoded protein is CATSDFPRDRQETQYF.

This clonotype was recorded many times. This chain joins TRBV5-8 and TRBJ2-7; possible D gene TRBD1, 6 bases. The V and J ends lost 0 bases and 0 bases respectively, with 13 bases between them. The germline gives CDR1 SGHTS, CDR2 YDEGEE. The CDR3 has 16 residues. The CDR3 loop reads CASSLDDWDNSYEQYF. Here the CDR3 DNA reads TGTGCCAGCAGCTTGGATGATTGGGACAACTCCTACGAGCAGTACTTC.

Worth noting for this clonotype: A much larger clone is a single base away; this may be a read error. The CDR3 does not close with the conserved phenylalanine or tryptophan, likely indicating a read error. This sequence joins TRBV29-1 and TRBJ2-2, with D unresolved. CDR1 and CDR2 from the germline V gene are SQVTM and ANQGSEA. CDR3 length equals 12 residues. Trimming pared 5 bases from V and 1 base from J, leaving 5 bases between. Here the CDR3 DNA reads TGCAGCGTTTACGGGAACACCGGGGAGCTGTTTTCT. It is translated as CSVYGNTGELFS.